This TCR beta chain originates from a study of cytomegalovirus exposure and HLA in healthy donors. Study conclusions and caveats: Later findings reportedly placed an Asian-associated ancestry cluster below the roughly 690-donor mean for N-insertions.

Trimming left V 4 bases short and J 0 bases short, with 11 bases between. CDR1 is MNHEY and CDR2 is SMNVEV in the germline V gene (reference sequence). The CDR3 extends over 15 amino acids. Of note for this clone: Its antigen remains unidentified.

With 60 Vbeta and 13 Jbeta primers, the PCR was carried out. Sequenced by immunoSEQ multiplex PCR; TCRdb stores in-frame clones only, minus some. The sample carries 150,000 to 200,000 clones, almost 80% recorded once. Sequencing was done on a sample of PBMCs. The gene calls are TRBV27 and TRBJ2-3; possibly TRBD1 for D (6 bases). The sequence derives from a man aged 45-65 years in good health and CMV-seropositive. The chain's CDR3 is CASSSRQDSTDTQYF. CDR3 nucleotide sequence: TGTGCCAGCAGTTCCCGACAGGATAGCACAGATACGCAGTATTTT.